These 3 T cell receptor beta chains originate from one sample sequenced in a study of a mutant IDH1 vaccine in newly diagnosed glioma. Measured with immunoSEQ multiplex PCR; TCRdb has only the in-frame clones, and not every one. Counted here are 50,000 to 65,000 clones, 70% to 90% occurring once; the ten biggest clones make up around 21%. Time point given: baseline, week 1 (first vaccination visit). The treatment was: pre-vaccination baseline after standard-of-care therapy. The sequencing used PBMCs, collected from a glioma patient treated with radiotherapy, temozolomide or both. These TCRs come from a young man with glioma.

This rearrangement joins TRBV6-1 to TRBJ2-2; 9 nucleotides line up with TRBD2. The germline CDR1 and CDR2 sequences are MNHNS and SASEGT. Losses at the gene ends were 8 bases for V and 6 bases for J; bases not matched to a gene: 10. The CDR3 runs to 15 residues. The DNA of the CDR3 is TGTGCCAGCTCCACTAGCGGGCGGGGAGCCGGGGAGCTGTTTTTT. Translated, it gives CASSTSGRGAGELFF.

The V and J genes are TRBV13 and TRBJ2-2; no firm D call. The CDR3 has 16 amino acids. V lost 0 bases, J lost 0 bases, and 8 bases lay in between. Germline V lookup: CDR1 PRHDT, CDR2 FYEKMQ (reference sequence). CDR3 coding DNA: TGTGCCAGCAGCTTAGGCCGGCGGTCGAACACCGGGGAGCTGTTTTTT. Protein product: CASSLGRRSNTGELFF.

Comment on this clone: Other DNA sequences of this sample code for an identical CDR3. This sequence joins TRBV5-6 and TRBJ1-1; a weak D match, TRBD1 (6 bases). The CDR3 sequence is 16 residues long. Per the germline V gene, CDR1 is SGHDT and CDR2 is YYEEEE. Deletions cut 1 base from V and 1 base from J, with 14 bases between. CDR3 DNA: TGTGCCAGCAGCTTGTTTGGGAGAGGGGGGAACACTGAAGCTTTCTTT. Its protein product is CASSLFGRGGNTEAFF.